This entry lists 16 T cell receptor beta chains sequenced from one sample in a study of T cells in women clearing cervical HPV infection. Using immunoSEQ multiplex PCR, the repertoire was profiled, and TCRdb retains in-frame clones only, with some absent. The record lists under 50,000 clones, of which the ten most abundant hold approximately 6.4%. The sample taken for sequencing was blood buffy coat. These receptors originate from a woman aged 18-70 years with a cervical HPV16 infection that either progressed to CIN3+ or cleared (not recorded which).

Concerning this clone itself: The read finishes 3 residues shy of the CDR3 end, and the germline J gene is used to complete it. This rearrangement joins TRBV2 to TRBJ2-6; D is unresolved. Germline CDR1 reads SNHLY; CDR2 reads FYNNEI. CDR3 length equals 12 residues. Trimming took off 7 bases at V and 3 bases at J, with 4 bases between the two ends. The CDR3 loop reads CASTGGANVLTF. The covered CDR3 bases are TGTGCCAGCACGGGTGGGGCCAACGTC.

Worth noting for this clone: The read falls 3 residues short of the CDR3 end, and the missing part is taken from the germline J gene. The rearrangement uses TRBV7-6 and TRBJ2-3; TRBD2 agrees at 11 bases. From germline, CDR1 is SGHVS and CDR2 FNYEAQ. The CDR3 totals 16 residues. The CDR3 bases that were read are TGTGCCAGCAGCTTGGGTATAGCGGGGGGGCAGGAGACG. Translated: CASSLGIAGGQET. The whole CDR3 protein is CASSLGIAGGQETQYF. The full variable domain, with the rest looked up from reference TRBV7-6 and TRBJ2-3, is GAGVSQSPRYKVTKRGQDVALRCDPISGHVSLYWYRQALGQGPEFLTYFNYEAQQDKSGLPNDRFSAERPEGSISTLTIQRTEQRDSAMYRCASSLGIAGGQETQYFGPGTRLTVL.

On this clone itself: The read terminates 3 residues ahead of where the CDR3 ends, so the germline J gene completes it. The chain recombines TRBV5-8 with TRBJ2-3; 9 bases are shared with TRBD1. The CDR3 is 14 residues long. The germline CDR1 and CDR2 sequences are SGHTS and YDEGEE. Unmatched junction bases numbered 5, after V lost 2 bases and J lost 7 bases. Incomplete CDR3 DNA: TGTGCCAGCAGCTTCACAGGGGGCAGGTATACG. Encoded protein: CASSFTGGRYT. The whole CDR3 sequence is CASSFTGGRYTQYF.

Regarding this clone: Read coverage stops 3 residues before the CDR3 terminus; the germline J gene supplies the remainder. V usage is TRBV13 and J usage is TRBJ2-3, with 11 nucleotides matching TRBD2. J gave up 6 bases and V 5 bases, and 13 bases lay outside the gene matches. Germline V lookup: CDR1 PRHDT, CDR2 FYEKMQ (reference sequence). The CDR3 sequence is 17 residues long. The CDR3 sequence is CASSPRPGLAGTDTQYF. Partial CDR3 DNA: TGTGCCAGCAGCCCTAGACCTGGACTAGCGGGTACCGATACG.

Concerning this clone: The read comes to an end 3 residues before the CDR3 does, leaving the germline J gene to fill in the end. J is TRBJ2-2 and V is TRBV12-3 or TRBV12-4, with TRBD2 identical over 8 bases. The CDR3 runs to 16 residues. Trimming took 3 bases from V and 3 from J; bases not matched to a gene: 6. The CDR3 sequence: CASSFRGGWDTGELFF. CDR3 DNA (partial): TGTGCCAGCAGTTTTCGGGGGGGGTGGGACACCGGGGAG.

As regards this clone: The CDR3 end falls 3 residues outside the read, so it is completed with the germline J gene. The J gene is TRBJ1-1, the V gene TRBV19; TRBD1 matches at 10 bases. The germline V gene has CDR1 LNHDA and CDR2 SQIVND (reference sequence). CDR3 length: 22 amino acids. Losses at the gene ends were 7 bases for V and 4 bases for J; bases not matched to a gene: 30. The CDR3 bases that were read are TGTGCCAGTATTAAGCAACGGGGTGGGACAGGGGAATCCCCTACCCGGGGCACTGAA. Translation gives CASIKQRGGTGESPTRGTE. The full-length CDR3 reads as CASIKQRGGTGESPTRGTEAFF.

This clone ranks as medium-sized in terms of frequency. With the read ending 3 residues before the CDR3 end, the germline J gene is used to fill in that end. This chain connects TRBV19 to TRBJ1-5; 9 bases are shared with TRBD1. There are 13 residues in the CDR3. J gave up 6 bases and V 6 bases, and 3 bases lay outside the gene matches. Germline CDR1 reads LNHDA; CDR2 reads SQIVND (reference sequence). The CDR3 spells CASREQGAQPQHF. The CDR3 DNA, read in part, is TGTGCCAGTAGGGAACAGGGGGCTCAGCCC. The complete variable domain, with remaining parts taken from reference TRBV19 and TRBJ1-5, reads DGGITQSPKYLFRKEGQNVTLSCEQNLNHDAMYWYRQDPGQGLRLIYYSQIVNDFQKGDIAEGYSVSREKKESFPLTVTSAQKNPTAFYLCASREQGAQPQHFGDGTRLSIL.

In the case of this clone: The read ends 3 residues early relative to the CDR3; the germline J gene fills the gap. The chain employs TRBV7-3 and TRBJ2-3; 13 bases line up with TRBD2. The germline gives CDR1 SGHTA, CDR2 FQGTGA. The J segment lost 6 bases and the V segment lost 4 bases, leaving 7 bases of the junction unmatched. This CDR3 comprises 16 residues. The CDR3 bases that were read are TGTGCCAGCAGCTCCGGACTAGCGGGAGAATCGGATACG. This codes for CASSSGLAGESDT. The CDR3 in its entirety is CASSSGLAGESDTQYF.

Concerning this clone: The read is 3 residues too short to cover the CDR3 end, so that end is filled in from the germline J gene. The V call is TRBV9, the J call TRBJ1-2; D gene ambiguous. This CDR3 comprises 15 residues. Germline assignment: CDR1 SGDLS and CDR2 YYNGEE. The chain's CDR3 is CASSPTRRSYNDYTF. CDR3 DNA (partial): TGTGCCAGCAGTCCCACTAGGAGGTCCTACAATGAC. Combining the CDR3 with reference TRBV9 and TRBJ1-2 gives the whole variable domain DSGVTQTPKHLITATGQRVTLRCSPRSGDLSVYWYQQSLDQGLQFLIQYYNGEERAKGNILERFSAQQFPDLHSELNLSSLELGDSALYFCASSPTRRSYNDYTFGSGTRLTVV.

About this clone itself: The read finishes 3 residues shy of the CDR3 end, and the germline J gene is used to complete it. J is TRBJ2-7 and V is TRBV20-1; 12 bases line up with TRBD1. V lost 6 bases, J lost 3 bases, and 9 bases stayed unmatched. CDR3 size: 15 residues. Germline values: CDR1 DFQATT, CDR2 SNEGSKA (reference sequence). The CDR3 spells CSAGGTGGKNYEQYF. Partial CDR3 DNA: TGCAGTGCGGGCGGGACAGGGGGCAAAAACTACGAG.

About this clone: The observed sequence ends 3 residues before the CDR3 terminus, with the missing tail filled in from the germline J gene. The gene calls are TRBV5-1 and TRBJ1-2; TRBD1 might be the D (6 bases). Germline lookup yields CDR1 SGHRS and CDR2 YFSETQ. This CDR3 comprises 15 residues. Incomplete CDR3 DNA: TGCGCCAGCAGCTTGGCCGGAGGGGGAAGCGACGGC. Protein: CASSLAGGGSDG. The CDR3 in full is CASSLAGGGSDGYTF.

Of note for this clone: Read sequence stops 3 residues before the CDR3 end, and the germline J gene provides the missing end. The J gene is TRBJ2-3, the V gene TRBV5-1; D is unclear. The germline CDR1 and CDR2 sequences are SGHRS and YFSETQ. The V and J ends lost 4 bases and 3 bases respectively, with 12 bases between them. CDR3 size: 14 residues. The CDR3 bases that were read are TGCGCCAGCAGCCGTAGTCCTGTGACAGATACG. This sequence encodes CASSRSPVTDT. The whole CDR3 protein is CASSRSPVTDTQYF.

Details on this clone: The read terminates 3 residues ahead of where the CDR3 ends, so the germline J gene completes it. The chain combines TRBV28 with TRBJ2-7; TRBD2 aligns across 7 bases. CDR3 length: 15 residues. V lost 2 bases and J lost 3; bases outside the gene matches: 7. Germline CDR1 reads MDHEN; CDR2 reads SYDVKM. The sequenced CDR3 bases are TGTGCCAGCAGTTTACCTAGCGGTGCTATCTACGAG. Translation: CASSLPSGAIYE. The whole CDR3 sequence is CASSLPSGAIYEQYF.

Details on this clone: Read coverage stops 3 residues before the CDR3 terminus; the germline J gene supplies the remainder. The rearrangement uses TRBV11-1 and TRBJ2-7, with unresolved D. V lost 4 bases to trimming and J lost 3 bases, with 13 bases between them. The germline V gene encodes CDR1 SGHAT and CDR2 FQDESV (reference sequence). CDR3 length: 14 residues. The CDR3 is CASSSPTELYEQYF. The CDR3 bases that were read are TGTGCCAGCAGCTCTCCAACAGAGCTCTACGAG. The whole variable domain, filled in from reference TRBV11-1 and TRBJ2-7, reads EAEVAQSPRYKITEKSQAVAFWCDPISGHATLYWYRQILGQGPELLVQFQDESVVDDSQLPKDRFSAERLKGVDSTLKIQPAELGDSAMYLCASSSPTELYEQYFGPGTRLTVT.

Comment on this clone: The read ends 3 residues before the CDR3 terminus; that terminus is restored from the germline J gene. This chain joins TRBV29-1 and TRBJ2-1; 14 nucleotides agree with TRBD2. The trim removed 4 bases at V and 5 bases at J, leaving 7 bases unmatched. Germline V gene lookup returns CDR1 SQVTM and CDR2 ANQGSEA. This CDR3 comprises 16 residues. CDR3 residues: CSVAPPGLAGDNEQFF. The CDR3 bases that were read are TGCAGCGTTGCTCCACCGGGACTAGCGGGAGACAATGAG.

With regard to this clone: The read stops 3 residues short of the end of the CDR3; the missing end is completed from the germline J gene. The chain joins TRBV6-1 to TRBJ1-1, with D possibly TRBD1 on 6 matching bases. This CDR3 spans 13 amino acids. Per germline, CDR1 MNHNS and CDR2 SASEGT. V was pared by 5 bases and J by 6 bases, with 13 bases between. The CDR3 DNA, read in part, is TGTGCCAGCAGTCAAGGGGGGCGCCCTGAA. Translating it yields CASSQGGRPE. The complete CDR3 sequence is CASSQGGRPEAFF.